This entry lists 9 T cell receptor beta chains sequenced from one sample in a study of T cell repertoires in aging, cancer and after chemotherapy. Peripheral blood genomic DNA, not sorted cells or RNA, was the template. A mixed TRB-A/B primer pool amplified rearranged TRB by multiplex touch-down PCR. TCRdb reanalysed the multiplex PCR reads using MiXCR and keeps one entry per CDR3 protein. The top ten hold less than 50% of the sample, which has 700 or so distinct CDR3 sequences, about 21% seen once. The specimen sequenced was blood. The source of these receptors is a human donor with a blood cancer.

This clonotype is medium-sized in the sample. CDR3 residues: CATSEGRAGGTEQFF. For the CDR3, the DNA is TGTGCCACCAGTGAAGGTCGGGCAGGGGGCACTGAGCAGTTCTTC. The rearrangement uses TRBV24-1 and TRBJ2-1; the match to TRBD1 covers 8 bases. With V trimmed by 4 bases and J by 9 bases, 10 bases remained unmatched. Per germline, CDR1 KGHDR and CDR2 SFDVKD. The CDR3 runs 15 residues.

By proportion, this clonotype is large. The rearrangement joins TRBV6-1 to TRBJ1-5; D ambiguous. The CDR3 extends over 13 amino acids. Germline loops: CDR1 MNHNS, CDR2 SASEGT. Deletions cut 5 bases from V and 5 bases from J, with 10 bases between. CDR3: CASSPGPYQPQHF. The CDR3 bases are TGTGCCAGCAGTCCCGGACCATATCAGCCCCAGCATTTT.

This clonotype qualifies as large (0.1 to 1%). The chain employs TRBV18 and TRBJ2-7; 7 bases agree with TRBD2. Per the germline V gene, CDR1 is KGHSH and CDR2 is LQKENI. CDR3 length: 14 residues. The V gene end was trimmed by 3 bases and the J gene end by 0 bases; junction bases not matched to a gene: 2. The DNA for the CDR3 is TGTGCCAGCTCACCGGGCGGGAGCTCCTACGAGCAGTACTTC. It translates to CASSPGGSSYEQYF.

This clonotype is medium-sized. This rearrangement joins TRBV6-6 to TRBJ2-7, with a tentative D call TRBD2 (6 bases). Trimming stripped 2 bases from V and 7 bases from J, with 12 bases between. There are 13 residues in the CDR3. The germline V gene encodes CDR1 MNHNY and CDR2 SVGAGI (reference sequence). The CDR3 nucleotides are TGTGCCAGCAGTTACGCCGGGGCGGGGGAGCAGTACTTC. Amino acid sequence: CASSYAGAGEQYF.

In its sample, this clonotype is large. The rearrangement links TRBV19 to TRBJ2-1; D possibly corresponds to TRBD2 (6 bases). There are 16 residues in the CDR3. The V end lost 1 base, the J end lost 8 bases, and 18 bases lay between the germline ends. The germline V gene encodes CDR1 LNHDA and CDR2 SQIVND (reference sequence). In nucleotides, the CDR3 is TGTGCCAGTAGTATAGGTACAGGCGGACCGGGGGATGAGCAGTTCTTC. Its protein product is CASSIGTGGPGDEQFF.

This clonotype is classed as medium-sized. This chain joins TRBV19 and TRBJ1-1, with 10 bases fitting TRBD1. There are 16 residues in the CDR3. Germline values: CDR1 LNHDA, CDR2 SQIVND (reference sequence). V was pared by 5 bases and J by 5 bases, with 11 bases of the junction left unmatched. CDR3 nucleotide sequence: TGTGCCAGTAGTGTCCGGGACAGGGGATTTTCGACTGAAGCTTTCTTT. Translated, it gives CASSVRDRGFSTEAFF.

This clonotype ranks as medium-sized. This chain links TRBV6-5 with TRBJ2-4; D unresolved. V was clipped by 2 bases and J by 0 bases, with 11 bases between them. CDR3 length: 16 amino acids. CDR1 and CDR2 (germline): MNHEY, SVGAGI. CDR3 sequence (DNA): TGTGCCAGCAGTTACCACGCCCTGGCAGCCAAAAACATTCAGTACTTC. This gives the protein CASSYHALAAKNIQYF.

This chain links TRBV19 with TRBJ2-1, with a possible D match to TRBD2 (6 bases). The V end was cut by 7 bases, the J end by 8 bases, with 21 bases between. The CDR3 has 15 amino acids. CDR1 LNHDA and CDR2 SQIVND come from the germline V gene (reference sequence). The CDR3 sequence: CASIGTGGPGDEQFF. The CDR3 region has the DNA TGTGCCAGTATAGGTACAGGCGGACCGGGGGATGAGCAGTTCTTC. Supplemented by reference TRBV19 and TRBJ2-1, the full variable domain reads DGGITQSPKYLFRKEGQNVTLSCEQNLNHDAMYWYRQDPGQGLRLIYYSQIVNDFQKGDIAEGYSVSREKKESFPLTVTSAQKNPTAFYLCASIGTGGPGDEQFFGPGTRLTVL.

This chain connects TRBV20-1 to TRBJ2-1; the match to TRBD2 covers 7 bases. The V gene end was trimmed by 8 bases and the J gene end by 12 bases; junction bases not matched to a gene: 16. The CDR3 has 13 residues. Per the germline V gene, CDR1 is DFQATT and CDR2 is SNEGSKA (reference sequence). DNA for the CDR3: TGCAGTACACCCGCTAGCGGAACCACCCGGCAGTTCTTC. Amino acids: CSTPASGTTRQFF.